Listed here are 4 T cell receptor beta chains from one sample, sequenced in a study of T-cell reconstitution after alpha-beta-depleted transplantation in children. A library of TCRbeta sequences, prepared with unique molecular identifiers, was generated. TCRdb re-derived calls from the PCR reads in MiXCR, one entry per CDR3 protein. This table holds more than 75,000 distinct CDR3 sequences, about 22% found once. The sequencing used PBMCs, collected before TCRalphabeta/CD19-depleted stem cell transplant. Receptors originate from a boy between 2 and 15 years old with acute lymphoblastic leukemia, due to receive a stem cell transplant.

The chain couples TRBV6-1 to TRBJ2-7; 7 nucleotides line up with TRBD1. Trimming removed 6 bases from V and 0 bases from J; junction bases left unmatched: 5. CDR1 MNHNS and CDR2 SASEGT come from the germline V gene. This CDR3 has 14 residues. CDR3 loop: CASRHRQGSYEQYF. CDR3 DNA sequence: TGTGCCAGCAGGCACCGACAGGGCTCCTACGAGCAGTACTTC.

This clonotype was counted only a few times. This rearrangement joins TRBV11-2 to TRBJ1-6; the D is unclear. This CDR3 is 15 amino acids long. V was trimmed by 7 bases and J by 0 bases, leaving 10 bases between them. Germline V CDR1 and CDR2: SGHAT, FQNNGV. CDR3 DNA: TGTGCCAGCAATCCTATGGGCTCCTATAATTCACCCCTCCACTTT. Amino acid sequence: CASNPMGSYNSPLHF.

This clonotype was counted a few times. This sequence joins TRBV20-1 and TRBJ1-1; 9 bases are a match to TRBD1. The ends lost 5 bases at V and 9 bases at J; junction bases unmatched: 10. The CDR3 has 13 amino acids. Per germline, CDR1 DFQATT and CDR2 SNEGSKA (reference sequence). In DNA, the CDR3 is TGCAGTGCTCAACCGGGACAGGGCGTTAAAGCTTTCTTT. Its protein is CSAQPGQGVKAFF.

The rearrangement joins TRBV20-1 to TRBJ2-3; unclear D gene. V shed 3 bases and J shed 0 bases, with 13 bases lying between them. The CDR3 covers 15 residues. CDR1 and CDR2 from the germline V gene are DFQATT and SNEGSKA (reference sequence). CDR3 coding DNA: TGCAGTGCTAGGAGGTCCACAGCTAGCACAGATACGCAGTATTTT. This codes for CSARRSTASTDTQYF.